This is a list of T cell receptor beta chains from one sample in a study of blood T cell repertoires in COVID-19. This table comes from immunoSEQ multiplex PCR, and its TCRdb copy is limited to in-frame clones, with some not included. The table includes hundreds of thousands of clones, 65% to 85% detected once. Sequenced: PBMCs or T cells enriched from blood (not recorded which). Receptor source: a man aged 25 to 40 with acute COVID-19. The CDR3 runs from the conserved cysteine through the conserved F or W. D genes are given only for firm matches. Where a row states a size, it is once, few, many or the class of an expanded clone; other rows omit it.

TRBV6-6	TRBD1	TRBJ1-2	few	CASTLLTGDRGYTF	TGTGCCAGCACCCTTTTGACAGGGGATCGTGGCTACACCTTC
TRBV7-2	TRBD1	TRBJ2-7	NA	CASSLGDSTYEQYF	TGTGCCAGCAGCTTAGGGGACAGCACCTACGAGCAGTACTTC
TRBV7-6	TRBD2	TRBJ2-3	NA	CASSLGGGRTDTQYF	TGTGCCAGCAGCCTCGGGGGGGGGCGCACAGATACGCAGTATTTT
TRBV14	TRBD1	TRBJ2-2	NA	CASSQRTGSAGELFF	TGTGCCAGCAGCCAGAGGACAGGGTCGGCCGGGGAGCTGTTTTTT
TRBV12-5	TRBD1	TRBJ2-6	NA	CASGLKGTGGSGANVLTF	TGTGCTAGTGGGTTGAAGGGGACAGGGGGCTCTGGGGCCAACGTCCTGACTTTC
TRBV2	NA	TRBJ1-5	NA	CASSENLSGTQHF	TGTGCCAGCAGTGAAAATTTGTCGGGGACCCAGCATTTT
TRBV2	NA	TRBJ2-4	few	CASTLTRTEKNIQYF	TGTGCCAGCACTCTGACGCGGACAGAGAAAAACATTCAGTACTTC
TRBV10-2	NA	TRBJ1-2	NA	CASSTVINYGYTF	TGCGCCAGCTCCACGGTCATCAACTATGGCTACACCTTC
TRBV11-2	NA	TRBJ1-3	NA	CASSLALSGNTIYF	TGTGCCAGCAGCTTAGCCTTGAGCGGAAACACCATATATTTT
TRBV11-1	NA	TRBJ1-1	NA	CASSLNTVEAFF	TGTGCCAGCAGCTTAAATACAGTCGAAGCTTTCTTT
TRBV27	TRBD1	TRBJ1-2	few	CASSTGGRTHYGYTF	TGTGCCAGCAGTACAGGGGGCAGAACCCACTATGGCTACACCTTC
TRBV10-2	NA	TRBJ2-7	NA	CASISSRDTYEQYF	TGCGCCAGCATCTCTAGCCGGGACACCTACGAGCAGTACTTC
TRBV11-2	TRBD1	TRBJ1-4	NA	CASSDAGQGVEKLFF	TGTGCCAGCAGCGACGCGGGACAGGGGGTGGAAAAACTGTTTTTT
TRBV12-3/TRBV12-4	NA	TRBJ1-5	NA	CASSGSNQPQHF	TGTGCCAGCAGCGGTAGCAATCAGCCCCAGCATTTT
TRBV6-5	TRBD2	TRBJ2-2	NA	CASSYLAGGGTGELFF	TGTGCCAGCAGTTACCTTGCGGGGGGTGGCACCGGGGAGCTGTTTTTT
TRBV6-5	NA	TRBJ1-1	once	CASKPGPAEAFF	TGTGCCAGCAAACCGGGTCCAGCCGAAGCTTTCTTT
TRBV5-1	TRBD2	TRBJ2-1	NA	CASSFSGLAGEQFF	TGCGCCAGCAGCTTTTCAGGGTTAGCGGGTGAGCAGTTCTTC